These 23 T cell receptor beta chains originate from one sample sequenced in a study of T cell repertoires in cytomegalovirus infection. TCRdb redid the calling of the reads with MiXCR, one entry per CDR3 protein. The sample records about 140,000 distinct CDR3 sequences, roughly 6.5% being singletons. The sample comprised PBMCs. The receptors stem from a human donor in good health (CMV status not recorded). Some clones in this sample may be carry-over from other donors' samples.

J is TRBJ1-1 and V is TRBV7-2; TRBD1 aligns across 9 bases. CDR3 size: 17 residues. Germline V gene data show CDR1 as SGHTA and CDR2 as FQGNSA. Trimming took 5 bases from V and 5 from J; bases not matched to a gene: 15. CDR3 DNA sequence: TGTGCCAGCAGCCACCGTCCCGGGACAGGGTTCGTGACTGAAGCTTTCTTT. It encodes CASSHRPGTGFVTEAFF.

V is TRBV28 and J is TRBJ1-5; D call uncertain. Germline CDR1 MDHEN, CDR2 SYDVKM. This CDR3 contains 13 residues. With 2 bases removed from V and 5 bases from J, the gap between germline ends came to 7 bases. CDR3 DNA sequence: TGTGCCAGCAGTTTAGACGCGTATCAGCCCCAGCATTTT. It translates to CASSLDAYQPQHF.

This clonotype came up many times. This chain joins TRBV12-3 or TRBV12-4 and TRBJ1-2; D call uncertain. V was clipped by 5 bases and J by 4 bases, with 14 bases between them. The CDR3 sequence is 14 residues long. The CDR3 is CASSPREGGYGYTF. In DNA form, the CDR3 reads TGTGCCAGCAGTCCTCGGGAGGGCGGCTATGGCTACACCTTC.

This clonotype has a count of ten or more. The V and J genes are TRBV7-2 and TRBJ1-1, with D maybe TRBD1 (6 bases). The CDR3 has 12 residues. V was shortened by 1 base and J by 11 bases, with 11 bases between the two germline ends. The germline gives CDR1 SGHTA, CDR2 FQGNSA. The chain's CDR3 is CASSLETGAAFF. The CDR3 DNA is TGTGCCAGCAGCTTAGAGACAGGTGCCGCTTTCTTT.

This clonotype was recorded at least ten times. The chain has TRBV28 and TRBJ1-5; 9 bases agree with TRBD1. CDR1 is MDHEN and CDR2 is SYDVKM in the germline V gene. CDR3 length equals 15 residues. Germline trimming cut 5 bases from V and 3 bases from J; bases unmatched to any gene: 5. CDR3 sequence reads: CASSRGDRANQPQHF. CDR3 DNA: TGTGCCAGCAGTCGGGGGGACAGGGCCAATCAGCCCCAGCATTTT.

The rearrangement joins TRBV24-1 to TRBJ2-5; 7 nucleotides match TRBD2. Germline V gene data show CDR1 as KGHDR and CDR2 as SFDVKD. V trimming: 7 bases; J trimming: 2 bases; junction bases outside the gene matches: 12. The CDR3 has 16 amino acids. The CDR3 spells CATSSLATADQETQYF. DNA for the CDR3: TGTGCCACCAGCTCACTAGCGACAGCCGATCAAGAGACCCAGTACTTC.

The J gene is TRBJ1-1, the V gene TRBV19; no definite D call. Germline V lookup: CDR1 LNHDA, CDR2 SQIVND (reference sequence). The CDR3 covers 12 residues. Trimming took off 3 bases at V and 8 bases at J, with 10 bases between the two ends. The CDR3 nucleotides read TGTGCCAGTAGTATCTCGGCCGGCGAAGCTTTCTTT. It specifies CASSISAGEAFF.

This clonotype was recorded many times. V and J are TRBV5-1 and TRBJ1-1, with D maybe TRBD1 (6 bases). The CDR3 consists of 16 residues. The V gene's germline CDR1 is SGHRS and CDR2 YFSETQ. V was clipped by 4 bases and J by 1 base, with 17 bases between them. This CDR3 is CASSRGDWTANTEAFF. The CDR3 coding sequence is TGCGCCAGCAGCCGGGGGGATTGGACAGCGAACACTGAAGCTTTCTTT.

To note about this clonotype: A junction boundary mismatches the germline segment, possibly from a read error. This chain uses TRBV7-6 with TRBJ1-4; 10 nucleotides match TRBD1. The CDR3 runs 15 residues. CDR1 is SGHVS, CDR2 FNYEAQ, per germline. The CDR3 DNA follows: TGTGCCAGCAGTTTAGGACAGGGGGTCTACGAAAAACTGTTTTTT. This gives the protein CASSLGQGVYEKLFF.

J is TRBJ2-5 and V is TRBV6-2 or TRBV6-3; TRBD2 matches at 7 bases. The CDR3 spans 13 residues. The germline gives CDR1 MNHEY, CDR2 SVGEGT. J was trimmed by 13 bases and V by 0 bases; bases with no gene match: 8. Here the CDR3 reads CASSYSREAGAYF. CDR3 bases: TGTGCCAGCAGTTACTCTCGGGAGGCGGGCGCGTACTTC.

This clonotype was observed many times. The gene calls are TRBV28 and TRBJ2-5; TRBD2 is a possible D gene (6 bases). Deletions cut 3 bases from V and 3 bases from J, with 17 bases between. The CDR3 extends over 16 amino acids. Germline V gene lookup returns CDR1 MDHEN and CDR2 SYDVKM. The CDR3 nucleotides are TGTGCCAGCAGTTTCTCCGGGACTGCGATCGAAGAGACCCAGTACTTC. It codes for CASSFSGTAIEETQYF. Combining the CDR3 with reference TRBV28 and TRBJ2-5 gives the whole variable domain DVKVTQSSRYLVKRTGEKVFLECVQDMDHENMFWYRQDPGLGLRLIYFSYDVKMKEKGDIPEGYSVSREKKERFSLILESASTNQTSMYLCASSFSGTAIEETQYFGPGTRLLVL.

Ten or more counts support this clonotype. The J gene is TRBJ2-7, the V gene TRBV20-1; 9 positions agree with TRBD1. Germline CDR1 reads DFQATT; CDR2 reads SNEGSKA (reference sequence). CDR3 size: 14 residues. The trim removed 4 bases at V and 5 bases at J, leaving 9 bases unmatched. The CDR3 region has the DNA TGCAGTGCTACCGGGGACAGGGACCTTGACGAGCAGTACTTC. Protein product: CSATGDRDLDEQYF.

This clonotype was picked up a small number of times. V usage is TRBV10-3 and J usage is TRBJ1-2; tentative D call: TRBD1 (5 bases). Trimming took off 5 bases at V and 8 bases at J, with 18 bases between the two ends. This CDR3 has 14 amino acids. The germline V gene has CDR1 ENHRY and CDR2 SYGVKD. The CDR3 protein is CAISLPGKTRGYTF. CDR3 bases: TGTGCCATCAGTTTGCCAGGGAAGACTCGGGGCTACACCTTC.

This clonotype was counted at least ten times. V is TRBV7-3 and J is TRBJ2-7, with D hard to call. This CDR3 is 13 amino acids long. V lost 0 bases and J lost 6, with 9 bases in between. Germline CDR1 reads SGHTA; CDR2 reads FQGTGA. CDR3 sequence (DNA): TGTGCCAGCAGCTTAACAGGGTCGGTCGAGCAGTACTTC. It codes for CASSLTGSVEQYF.

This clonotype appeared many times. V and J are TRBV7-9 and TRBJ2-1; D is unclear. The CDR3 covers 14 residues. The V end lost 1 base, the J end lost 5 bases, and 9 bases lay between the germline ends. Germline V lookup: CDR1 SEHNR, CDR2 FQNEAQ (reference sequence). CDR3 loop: CASSLVPSNNEQFF. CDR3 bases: TGTGCCAGCAGCTTAGTTCCCAGTAACAATGAGCAGTTCTTC.

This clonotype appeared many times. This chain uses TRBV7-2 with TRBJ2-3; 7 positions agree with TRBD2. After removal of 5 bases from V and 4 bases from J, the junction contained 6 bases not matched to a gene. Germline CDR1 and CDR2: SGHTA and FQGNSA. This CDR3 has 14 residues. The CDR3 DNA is TGTGCCAGCAGCCAGCGGGGCTACGCAGATACGCAGTATTTT. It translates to CASSQRGYADTQYF. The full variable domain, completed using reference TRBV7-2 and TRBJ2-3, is GAGVSQSPSNKVTEKGKDVELRCDPISGHTALYWYRQSLGQGLEFLIYFQGNSAPDKSGLPSDRFSAERTGGSVSTLTIQRTQQEDSAVYLCASSQRGYADTQYFGPGTRLTVL.

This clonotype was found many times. CDR3 bases: TGTGCCAGCAGCTTAGCAGTAGCTCGAAGTAACAATGAGCAGTTCTTC. This encodes CASSLAVARSNNEQFF. The chain is built from TRBV7-2 and TRBJ2-1; D remains unclear. Germline V gene data show CDR1 as SGHTA and CDR2 as FQGNSA. The CDR3 contains 16 residues. V shed 0 bases and J shed 5 bases, with 14 bases lying between them.

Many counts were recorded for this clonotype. The CDR3 loop is CASSLGSVRTYEQYF. CDR3 bases: TGTGCCAGCAGCTTAGGATCTGTCAGGACCTACGAGCAGTACTTC. This chain links TRBV7-2 with TRBJ2-7; no clear D gene. The CDR3 runs 15 residues. Germline V gene data show CDR1 as SGHTA and CDR2 as FQGNSA. The V gene lost 1 base and the J gene lost 2 bases, with 12 bases spanning the gap.

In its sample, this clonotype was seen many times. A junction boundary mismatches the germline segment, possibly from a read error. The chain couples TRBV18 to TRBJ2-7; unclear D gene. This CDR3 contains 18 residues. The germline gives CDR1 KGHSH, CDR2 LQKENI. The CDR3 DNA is TGTGCCAGCACACCCTCCGGGCCCCCTAGAGGAAACACCTACGAGCAGTACTTC. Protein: CASTPSGPPRGNTYEQYF.

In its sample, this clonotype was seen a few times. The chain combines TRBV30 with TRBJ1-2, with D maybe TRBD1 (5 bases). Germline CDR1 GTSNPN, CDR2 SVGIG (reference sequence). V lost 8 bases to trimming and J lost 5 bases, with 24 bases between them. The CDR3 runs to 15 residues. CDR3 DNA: TGTGCCCTACGGAAGGGTATCAGGGATTCGTATGGCTACACCTTC. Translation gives CALRKGIRDSYGYTF.

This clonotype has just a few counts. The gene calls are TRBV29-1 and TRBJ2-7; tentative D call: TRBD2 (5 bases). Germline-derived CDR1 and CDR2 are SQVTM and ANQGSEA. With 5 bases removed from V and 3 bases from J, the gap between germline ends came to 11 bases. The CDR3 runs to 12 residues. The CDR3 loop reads CSVTSGLYEQYF. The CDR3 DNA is TGCAGCGTTACTAGTGGCCTCTACGAGCAGTACTTC.

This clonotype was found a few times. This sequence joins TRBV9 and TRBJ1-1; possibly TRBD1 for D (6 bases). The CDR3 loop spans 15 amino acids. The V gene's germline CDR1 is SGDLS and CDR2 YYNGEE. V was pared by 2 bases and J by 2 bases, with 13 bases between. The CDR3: CASSVTPTGNTEAFF. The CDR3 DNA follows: TGTGCCAGCAGCGTGACGCCGACAGGTAACACTGAAGCTTTCTTT.

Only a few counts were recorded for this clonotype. In DNA form, the CDR3 reads TGTGCCACCGGGCGGGGGTTGCAAGAGACCCAGTACTTC. Its translation: CATGRGLQETQYF. J is TRBJ2-5 and V is TRBV10-3; 7 bases fit TRBD2. Germline CDR1 reads ENHRY; CDR2 reads SYGVKD. The CDR3 spans 13 residues. V shed 10 bases and J 2 bases; nucleotides not matched to a gene: 7.